In its sample, the clone carrying this T cell receptor (beta chain) was seen many times. Indicated time point: longitudinal time-point 2. The record originates from a study of neurological immune-mediated disorders. MiXCR was run by TCRdb on the 5' RACE reads, yielding one entry per CDR3 protein. This sample has approximately 89,000 distinct CDR3 sequences, with about 13% found just once. Trimming at V came to 2 bases and at J to 6 bases, leaving 12 bases not matched to a gene. CDR3 size: 16 residues. CDR1 and CDR2 (germline): SGHRS, YFSETQ. The chain uses TRBV5-1 and TRBJ2-3, with 7 bases aligning to TRBD1. The receptor's source is a female donor with HTLV-1-associated myelopathy (HAM/TSP). Input material: PBMCs. The CDR3 DNA sequence: TGCGCCAGCAGCTTACAAAAGACAGGGCGGTCCGATACGCAGTATTTT. Translating gives CASSLQKTGRSDTQYF.